This T cell receptor (beta chain) was identified during a study of T cells in Graves' hyperthyroidism and ophthalmopathy. Findings and limits, study-wide: Clonotypes that were expanded in thyroid above 0.001 mostly appeared in blood too. Ophthalmopathy was told apart from stable hyperthyroidism by a 13 V-J model.

Amplified TCR beta CDR3 regions came from RNA transcripts. TCR CDR3 regions were first amplified by RT-PCR with HTBI primers. MiXCR was run by TCRdb on the multiplex PCR reads, yielding one entry per CDR3 protein. Here the sample spans about 720,000 distinct CDR3 sequences, around 20% being singletons. This clonotype was counted ten times or more. Its matching antigen is unknown. The germline gives CDR1 LGHDT, CDR2 YNNKEL (reference sequence). The CDR3 loop spans 13 amino acids. V lost 2 bases to trimming and J lost 2 bases, with 6 bases between them. The hyperthyroidism patients had all been newly diagnosed, and their disease duration was under 2 months. Their ages ranged from 18 to 65 years. The blood sample dates from first hyperthyroidism diagnosis, preceding any ophthalmopathy symptoms.

Material: blood. The chain combines TRBV3-1 with TRBJ1-1; D unresolved. The sequence came from a woman between 45 and 60 years old with Graves' hyperthyroidism that later progressed to Graves' ophthalmopathy. The CDR3 DNA reads as TGTGCCAGCAGCCAAATCCATAACACTGAAGCTTTCTTT. As protein: CASSQIHNTEAFF.